Listed here are 14 T cell receptor beta chains from one sample, sequenced in a study of cytotoxic CD8 clonotypes in ibrutinib-treated CLL. Clones were read by immunoSEQ multiplex PCR, and TCRdb kept only the in-frame ones, dropping some. Among some 23,000 clones, 55% to 70% were seen once, and the ten largest hold roughly half. Here the sequenced sample was PBMCs, taken at disease progression, from a patient treated with ibrutinib. Receptor source: a human donor with chronic lymphocytic leukemia.

This clone was seen a few times. The rearrangement joins TRBV19 to TRBJ1-3; D unclear. V lost 8 bases, J lost 3 bases, and 5 bases lay in between. The CDR3 extends over 11 amino acids. Per germline, CDR1 LNHDA and CDR2 SQIVND (reference sequence). Here the CDR3 reads CASGYGNTIYF. As DNA, the CDR3 is TGTGCCAGTGGCTATGGAAACACCATATATTTT.

The chain links TRBV2 to TRBJ1-1; D is unclear. In germline, CDR1 is SNHLY, CDR2 FYNNEI. The CDR3 is 15 residues long. Trimming took off 6 bases at V and 1 base at J, with 15 bases between the two ends. The CDR3 bases are TGTGCCAGCAGACGTGGTCTGGGCCAGAACACTGAAGCTTTCTTT. It encodes CASRRGLGQNTEAFF.

The rearrangement links TRBV6-5 to TRBJ1-5, with D possibly matching TRBD1 (5 bases). The CDR3 has 14 amino acids. V was shortened by 2 bases and J by 6 bases, with 11 bases between the two germline ends. Germline CDR1 is MNHEY and CDR2 is SVGAGI. CDR3 DNA: TGTGCCAGCAGTTACCTGGGGGTCGGTCAGCCCCAGCATTTT. Protein: CASSYLGVGQPQHF.

Only one count was recorded for this clone. The chain carries TRBV5-1 and TRBJ2-5, with 8 bases identical to TRBD1. CDR1 is SGHRS, CDR2 YFSETQ, per germline. This CDR3 contains 14 residues. V trimming: 7 bases; J trimming: 7 bases; junction bases outside the gene matches: 12. This CDR3 reads CASAQGGLTGTQYF. The CDR3 nucleotides read TGCGCCAGCGCACAGGGGGGATTAACGGGGACCCAGTACTTC.

Here the CDR3 reads CASSITGTGSPLHF. The CDR3 DNA sequence: TGTGCCAGTAGTATTACAGGGACAGGTTCACCCCTCCACTTT. The V call is TRBV19, the J call TRBJ1-6; 8 bases match TRBD1. Per germline, CDR1 LNHDA and CDR2 SQIVND (reference sequence). Germline trimming cut 3 bases from V and 9 bases from J; bases unmatched to any gene: 4. The CDR3 covers 14 residues.

The CDR3 spells CAIMGGQETQYF. CDR3 coding DNA: TGTGCCATCATGGGGGGCCAAGAGACCCAGTACTTC. This sequence joins TRBV10-3 and TRBJ2-5, with D perhaps TRBD2 (6 bases). Germline CDR1 and CDR2: ENHRY and SYGVKD. V gave up 7 bases and J gave up 1 base, with 7 bases separating them. This CDR3 region has 12 residues.

The chain links TRBV5-1 to TRBJ2-3; weak D call: TRBD2 (5 bases). The CDR3 runs to 13 residues. From germline, CDR1 is SGHRS and CDR2 YFSETQ. Trimming removed 3 bases at V and 4 bases at J, with 9 bases between. The DNA for the CDR3 is TGCGCCAGCAGCTCCGGACTTTCAGATACGCAGTATTTT. Its protein product is CASSSGLSDTQYF.

This clone occurred once. The chain joins TRBV21-1 to TRBJ1-1. TRBV21-1 is a pseudogene segment. This CDR3 has 15 residues. CDR3 nucleotide sequence: TGTGCCAGCAGCAAAGTCCCGTCCATGAACACTGAAGCTTTCTTT. This translates into CASSKVPSMNTEAFF.

The chain joins TRBV5-1 to TRBJ1-1; TRBD1 aligns across 9 bases. The length of the CDR3 is 16 residues. V lost 3 bases, J lost 3 bases, and 9 bases stayed unmatched. Germline assignment: CDR1 SGHRS and CDR2 YFSETQ. CDR3 sequence reads: CASSSGTGWRDTEAFF. In DNA form, the CDR3 reads TGCGCCAGCAGCTCCGGGACAGGGTGGAGGGACACTGAAGCTTTCTTT.

This chain uses TRBV7-2 with TRBJ1-5; TRBD1 might be the D (6 bases). The germline CDR1 and CDR2 sequences are SGHTA and FQGNSA. The ends were cut back, 3 bases at V and 6 bases at J, with 15 bases in the middle. This CDR3 region has 15 residues. In DNA form, the CDR3 reads TGTGCCAGCAGCTTTCGCACAGGGCTTGCTCAGCCCCAGCATTTT. It is translated as CASSFRTGLAQPQHF.

CDR3: CAISGEPNSPLHF. CDR3 DNA sequence: TGTGCCATCAGTGGGGAACCCAATTCACCCCTCCACTTT. This sequence joins TRBV10-3 and TRBJ1-6, with unresolved D. V was cut by 4 bases and J by 7 bases, with 8 bases left in between. There are 13 residues in the CDR3. Germline V CDR1 and CDR2: ENHRY, SYGVKD.

This rearrangement joins TRBV5-1 to TRBJ1-1; D is unresolved. There are 14 residues in the CDR3. V was clipped by 2 bases and J by 5 bases, with 13 bases between them. The germline gives CDR1 SGHRS, CDR2 YFSETQ. DNA of the CDR3: TGCGCCAGCAGCTTTGGTCTGGCAGGAACTGAAGCTTTCTTT. It translates to CASSFGLAGTEAFF.

The DNA of the CDR3 is TGTGCCAGCAGCCCGTCTCTGAGCCCTGGGGGAGTCACTGAAGCTTTCTTT. This sequence encodes CASSPSLSPGGVTEAFF. This chain links TRBV13 with TRBJ1-1; TRBD1 is a possible D gene (5 bases). The germline gives CDR1 PRHDT, CDR2 FYEKMQ (reference sequence). V shed 5 bases and J shed 4 bases, with 23 bases lying between them. This CDR3 is 17 amino acids long.

This clone turned up a few times. The chain links TRBV6-5 to TRBJ1-6; weak D call: TRBD1 (5 bases). Germline V gene data show CDR1 as MNHEY and CDR2 as SVGAGI. CDR3 length: 13 amino acids. V shed 4 bases and J shed 12 bases, with 13 bases lying between them. The CDR3 region is CASSWGEGLPLHF. CDR3 DNA sequence: TGTGCCAGCAGTTGGGGGGAGGGGTTACCCCTCCACTTT.